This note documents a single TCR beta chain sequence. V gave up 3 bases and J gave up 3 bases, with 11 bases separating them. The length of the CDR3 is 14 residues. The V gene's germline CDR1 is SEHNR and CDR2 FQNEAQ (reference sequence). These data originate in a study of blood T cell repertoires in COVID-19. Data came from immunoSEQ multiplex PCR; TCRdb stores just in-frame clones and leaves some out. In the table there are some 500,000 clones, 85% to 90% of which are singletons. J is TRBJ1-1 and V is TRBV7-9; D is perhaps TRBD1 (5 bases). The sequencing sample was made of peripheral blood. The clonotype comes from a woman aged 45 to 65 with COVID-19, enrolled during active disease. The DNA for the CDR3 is TGTGCCAGCAGCTTGGAGGGGTTGGACACTGAAGCTTTCTTT. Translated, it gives CASSLEGLDTEAFF.